This T cell receptor beta chain derives from a study of chemoradiotherapy in HPV16-positive cancers. Unmatched junction bases numbered 8, after V lost 4 bases and J lost 3 bases. The CDR3 extends over 16 amino acids. Germline V gene sequence: CDR1 SGHKS, CDR2 YYEKEE (reference sequence). The repertoire was sequenced with immunoSEQ multiplex PCR; TCRdb's copy has only in-frame clones and lacks some. The sample includes about 5,000 clones, about 96% of them seen just once. Sequenced here: tumor tissue, sampled from a patient who underwent chemoradiotherapy. This chain uses TRBV5-5 with TRBJ2-1; 9 bases align to TRBD1. The clonotype was recovered from a human donor with HPV-associated anogenital cancer. CDR3 in amino acids: CASSLTGTGNYNEQFF. The CDR3 DNA is TGTGCCAGCAGCCTGACCGGGACAGGGAACTACAATGAGCAGTTCTTC.